These T cell receptor beta chains were read from a single sample in a study of regulatory T cells in long-lasting Graves disease. Via MiXCR, TCRdb re-called the multiplex PCR reads, giving one row per CDR3 protein. This sample carries 400,000 to 650,000 distinct CDR3 sequences, 15% to 20% of them seen once, and the ten largest clones take 20% to 25%. The same data also went into a second study, on T cells in Graves' hyperthyroidism and ophthalmopathy.

This material consisted of peripheral blood mononuclear cells (PBMCs), taken at new diagnosis, from a patient treated with antithyroid drugs. The receptors shown here come from a woman aged 40 to 65 with Graves disease. Each CDR3 is given with its conserved first and last residue. Size is stated for part of the rows, as once, few or many counts, or as a class when the clone is expanded.

j_call: TRBJ2-3; v_call: TRBV20-1; clone_size: many; cdr3_aa: CRGTSGGAADTQYF
j_call: TRBJ1-2; v_call: TRBV12-3/TRBV12-4; clone_size: -; cdr3_aa: CASSGETRRGYTF
j_call: TRBJ2-5; v_call: TRBV30; clone_size: many; cdr3_aa: CAWTTGGETQYF
j_call: TRBJ1-6; v_call: TRBV4-1; clone_size: once; cdr3_aa: CASSQGPVGGADSPLHF
j_call: TRBJ1-2; v_call: TRBV12-3/TRBV12-4; clone_size: many; cdr3_aa: CASSLTREHYGYTF
j_call: TRBJ2-1; v_call: TRBV25-1; clone_size: many; cdr3_aa: CASSPRRLAGGLLNEQFF
j_call: TRBJ1-1; v_call: TRBV7-9; clone_size: many; cdr3_aa: CASSLVTGEAFF
j_call: TRBJ1-1; v_call: TRBV5-5; clone_size: many; cdr3_aa: CASSLGGEGRTEAFF
j_call: TRBJ1-1; v_call: TRBV30; clone_size: many; cdr3_aa: CAWSPDFGNTEAFF
j_call: TRBJ2-7; v_call: TRBV7-9; clone_size: many; cdr3_aa: CASSLSPQVDEQYF
j_call: TRBJ1-4; v_call: TRBV3-1; clone_size: few; cdr3_aa: CASSPRTDNEKLFF
j_call: TRBJ2-1; v_call: TRBV6-2/TRBV6-3; clone_size: -; cdr3_aa: CASSEFPAGGRVEQFF
j_call: TRBJ2-5; v_call: TRBV6-6; clone_size: few; cdr3_aa: CASSYVEETQYF
j_call: TRBJ2-7; v_call: TRBV3-1; clone_size: many; cdr3_aa: CASSPSSGGSYEQYF
j_call: TRBJ1-4; v_call: TRBV10-3; clone_size: few; cdr3_aa: CAISENRPGQYEEKLFF
j_call: TRBJ1-5; v_call: TRBV4-1; clone_size: few; cdr3_aa: CASSQKLQTGMNNQPQHF
j_call: TRBJ2-1; v_call: TRBV7-3; clone_size: many; cdr3_aa: CASSGGPNEQFF
j_call: TRBJ2-3; v_call: TRBV19; clone_size: -; cdr3_aa: CASRNPGRLDTQYF
j_call: TRBJ2-1; v_call: TRBV7-2; clone_size: many; cdr3_aa: CASSLRRGLGIVYNEQFF
j_call: TRBJ2-1; v_call: TRBV19; clone_size: -; cdr3_aa: CASSIGTYNEQFF
j_call: TRBJ2-6; v_call: TRBV18; clone_size: many; cdr3_aa: CASSPGVSGANVLTF
j_call: TRBJ2-1; v_call: TRBV10-2; clone_size: many; cdr3_aa: CASSLGQGVEQFF
j_call: TRBJ2-3; v_call: TRBV7-9; clone_size: few; cdr3_aa: CASSLVQGKDTQYF
j_call: TRBJ2-5; v_call: TRBV20-1; clone_size: -; cdr3_aa: CSARRGGAEKETQYF
j_call: TRBJ2-1; v_call: TRBV19; clone_size: -; cdr3_aa: CASSMVSWGNYNEQLF
j_call: TRBJ2-7; v_call: TRBV7-9; clone_size: -; cdr3_aa: CASSPYGVASSYEQYF
j_call: TRBJ2-7; v_call: TRBV19; clone_size: -; cdr3_aa: CASTPGGGGAVSSYEQYF
j_call: TRBJ2-1; v_call: TRBV7-3; clone_size: -; cdr3_aa: CASSLMGLAADGQFF
j_call: -; v_call: TRBV5-6; clone_size: -; cdr3_aa: CASSQGSAGKTQYF
j_call: TRBJ2-5; v_call: TRBV7-6; clone_size: many; cdr3_aa: CASSPDRVEETQYF
j_call: TRBJ2-3; v_call: TRBV5-1; clone_size: -; cdr3_aa: CASSPGGENTQYF
j_call: TRBJ1-1; v_call: TRBV18; clone_size: few; cdr3_aa: CASSPLYRTPMNTEAFF
j_call: TRBJ1-1; v_call: TRBV9; clone_size: -; cdr3_aa: CASSVVGSVTGAFF
j_call: TRBJ2-7; v_call: TRBV5-6; clone_size: many; cdr3_aa: CASSPGVNEQYF
j_call: TRBJ2-4; v_call: TRBV4-2; clone_size: many; cdr3_aa: CASSHINRDSNIQYF
j_call: TRBJ1-1; v_call: TRBV2; clone_size: many; cdr3_aa: CASSFGQGGFAEAFF
j_call: TRBJ1-5; v_call: TRBV19; clone_size: -; cdr3_aa: CASIGRQIDQPQHF
j_call: TRBJ2-1; v_call: TRBV9; clone_size: -; cdr3_aa: CASSVGGGQGIDEQFF
j_call: TRBJ2-7; v_call: TRBV7-2; clone_size: few; cdr3_aa: CASRAGTGIYEQYF
j_call: TRBJ2-5; v_call: TRBV5-1; clone_size: many; cdr3_aa: CASSRLAGQETQYF
j_call: TRBJ1-2; v_call: TRBV30; clone_size: few; cdr3_aa: CAWGEGTGIHGYTF